Sample share makes the clone carrying this T cell receptor beta chain medium-sized (0.01 to 0.1%). Molecular barcoded adaptors covering alpha/delta and beta/gamma chains were used on 400 ng RNA. Each CDR3 protein gets one entry after TCRdb re-called the reads with MiXCR. Among fewer than 35,000 distinct CDR3 sequences listed, less than 20% were seen once. The record originates from a study of read filtering for tumor transcriptome and immune sequencing. About the research overall: The cohort had roughly 17 men and approximately 13 women aged roughly 45 to 90, mean roughly 66 years. After DNase treatment, RNA was made into whole-transcriptome libraries.

Sequenced sample: a population of CD138-negative cells sorted from bone marrow. This TCR was recovered from a donor aged 40 or over with multiple myeloma.

CDR3 protein: CASSQVWRGGKREQFF. DNA for the CDR3: TGCGCCAGCAGCCAAGTGTGGCGGGGGGGCAAGCGTGAGCAGTTCTTC. The rearrangement joins TRBV4-1 to TRBJ2-1, with TRBD2 matching 9 bases. In germline, CDR1 is MGHRA, CDR2 YSYEKL. This CDR3 is built from 16 residues. Trimming removed 1 base from V and 9 bases from J; junction bases left unmatched: 10.